The present TCR beta chain was sequenced within a study of cytomegalovirus exposure and HLA in healthy donors. Whole-study context: Previous work identified some 120 million unique TCR beta sequences from approximately 190 million T cells. Study-level results: Many donors shared some public TCRs, even though most TCR sequences were rare. TCR beta chain V- and J-gene trimming was linked, in a later analysis, to a missense variant in DCLRE1C.

Primers: 60 Vbeta forward and 13 Jbeta reverse. Clones were sequenced by immunoSEQ multiplex PCR, and TCRdb holds only the in-frame ones, with some missing. The sample has under 250,000 clones, 65% to 85% seen once. The CDR3 is 14 amino acids. Germline CDR1 WSHSY, CDR2 SAAADI. The trim removed 2 bases at V and 6 bases at J, leaving 5 bases unmatched. To note about this clone: Its antigen is unknown.

Specimen: PBMCs. The rearrangement links TRBV10-2 to TRBJ1-2; 8 bases map to TRBD1. The receptor was isolated from a boy between 2 and 15 years old in good health and CMV-seronegative. The DNA for the CDR3 is TGCGCCAGCAGTGAGGAAGGACAGGGCGATGGCTACACCTTC. The encoded protein is CASSEEGQGDGYTF.